This T cell receptor beta chain was recorded in a study of T cell responses to AZD1222 COVID-19 vaccine. Overall study results and limits: In the spike-specific TCR repertoire, nearly half reportedly target unmutated variant regions. There were mostly white British donors and more females than males, and clonal diversity was possibly underestimated. Seropositive status at baseline applied to only a handful of AZD1222 recipients.

The data were produced by immunoSEQ multiplex PCR, yet TCRdb's version contains in-frame clones alone and is incomplete. The table includes 60,000 to 85,000 clones, 88% detected once. In germline, CDR1 is SGHAT, CDR2 FQNNGV. With 4 bases removed from V and 3 bases from J, the gap between germline ends came to 7 bases. The CDR3 has 13 amino acids. Turning to this clone: Its matching antigen is unknown.

The receptor's source is an adult who received the MenACWY meningococcal vaccine as a control. The material was peripheral blood, obtained 28 days after the second dose of the MenACWY control vaccine. This chain connects TRBV11-2 to TRBJ1-3; D ambiguous. CDR3 loop: CASSWTGGNTIYF. The CDR3 DNA reads TGTGCCAGCAGCTGGACGGGTGGAAACACCATATATTTT. Full variable domain (remainder filled in from reference TRBV11-2 and TRBJ1-3): EAGVAQSPRYKIIEKRQSVAFWCNPISGHATLYWYQQILGQGPKLLIQFQNNGVVDDSQLPKDRFSAERLKGVDSTLKIQPAKLEDSAVYLCASSWTGGNTIYFGEGSWLTVV.